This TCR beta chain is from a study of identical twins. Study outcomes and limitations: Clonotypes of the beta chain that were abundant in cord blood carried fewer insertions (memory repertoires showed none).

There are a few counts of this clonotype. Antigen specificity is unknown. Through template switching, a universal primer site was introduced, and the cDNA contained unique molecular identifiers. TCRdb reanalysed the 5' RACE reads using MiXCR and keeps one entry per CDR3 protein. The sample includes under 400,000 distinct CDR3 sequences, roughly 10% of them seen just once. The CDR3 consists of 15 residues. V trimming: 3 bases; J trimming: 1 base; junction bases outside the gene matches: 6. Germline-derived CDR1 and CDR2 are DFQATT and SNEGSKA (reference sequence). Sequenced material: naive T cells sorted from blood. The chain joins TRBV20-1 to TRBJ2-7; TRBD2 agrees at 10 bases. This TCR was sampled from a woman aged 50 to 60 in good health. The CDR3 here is CSASMLAGVSYEQYF. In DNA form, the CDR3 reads TGCAGTGCTAGTATGCTAGCGGGAGTGTCCTACGAGCAGTACTTC.